Presented here are 6 T cell receptor beta chains from one specimen sequenced in a study of graft-versus-host responses after intestinal transplantation. Clones were read by immunoSEQ multiplex PCR, and TCRdb kept only the in-frame ones, dropping some. The sample shows about 9,500 clones, roughly 88% of them seen only once. The starting material was PBMCs, obtained approximately 240 days after intestinal transplant. The receptors were gathered from a human patient who received an intestinal transplant, so some T cells may come from the graft donor.

CDR3 bases: TGTGCCAGCAGTTTATTGGAAAAATTTCGGACCTACGAGCAGTACTTC. Amino acid sequence: CASSLLEKFRTYEQYF. The chain couples TRBV28 to TRBJ2-7; no clear D gene. The CDR3 loop spans 16 amino acids. V lost 1 base and J lost 2, with 15 bases in between. CDR1 and CDR2 from the germline V gene are MDHEN and SYDVKM.

The chain recombines TRBV18 with TRBJ2-7, with D possibly being TRBD2 (6 bases). V was cut by 3 bases and J by 0 bases, with 9 bases left in between. The CDR3 is made up of 14 amino acids. Germline V gives CDR1 KGHSH, CDR2 LQKENI. The CDR3 nucleotides read TGTGCCAGCTCACCGGCGGAGGGCTCCTACGAGCAGTACTTC. This gives the protein CASSPAEGSYEQYF. Full variable domain (missing parts from reference TRBV18 and TRBJ2-7): NAGVMQNPRHLVRRRGQEARLRCSPMKGHSHVYWYRQLPEEGLKFMVYLQKENIIDESGMPKERFSAEFPKEGPSILRIQQVVRGDSAAYFCASSPAEGSYEQYFGPGTRLTVT.

This rearrangement joins TRBV5-4 to TRBJ2-1; D might be TRBD1 (6 bases). The CDR3 is 14 amino acids. The V gene's germline CDR1 is SGHNT and CDR2 YYREEE (reference sequence). V dropped 0 bases and J dropped 5 bases, with 9 bases sitting between them. The CDR3 sequence: CASSLGTANNEQFF. In DNA, the CDR3 is TGTGCCAGCAGCTTGGGGACAGCCAACAATGAGCAGTTCTTC.

V is TRBV6-1 and J is TRBJ2-7, with D perhaps TRBD1 or TRBD2 (5 bases each). The V end lost 6 bases, the J end lost 0 bases, and 12 bases lay between the germline ends. In germline, CDR1 is MNHNS, CDR2 SASEGT. The CDR3 length is 14 residues. The DNA of the CDR3 is TGTGCCAGCAGAGAGGGGTGGATCTCCTACGAGCAGTACTTC. Translating gives CASREGWISYEQYF.

The chain uses TRBV4-3 and TRBJ2-7, with D tentatively TRBD2 (6 bases). CDR3 length: 16 amino acids. The V gene's germline CDR1 is LGHNA and CDR2 YSLEER. Trimming removed 0 bases at V and 2 bases at J, with 14 bases between. The CDR3 reads CASSQDLGSGAYEQYF. The CDR3 DNA follows: TGCGCCAGCAGCCAAGATCTTGGTAGCGGTGCCTACGAGCAGTACTTC.

In DNA, the CDR3 is TGTACCACCGGGCGGGCTAGCGGGAGCCATGAGCAGTTCTTC. Translated, it gives CTTGRASGSHEQFF. The gene calls are TRBV2 and TRBJ2-1, with TRBD2 matching over 10 bases. The germline V gene encodes CDR1 SNHLY and CDR2 FYNNEI. CDR3 length equals 14 residues.